What follows describes a single T cell receptor (beta chain). No antigen is known for it. The data were obtained in a study of radiotherapy plus CTLA-4 blockade in lung cancer. Looking at the study overall: Under 20% of patients responded objectively, and about 30% achieved disease control. The study, taken as a whole, reports: TCR clones originating in tumors grew in number in blood after radiotherapy plus ipilimumab.

Enrolled patients, whose metastatic non-small-cell lung cancer was chemo-refractory, received focal radiation plus CTLA-4 blockade with ipilimumab. The assay was immunoSEQ multiplex PCR, and TCRdb's table has in-frame clones only and misses some. The sample has tens of thousands of clones, about 84% seen once. This CDR3 is 14 amino acids long. Germline CDR1 and CDR2: LGHNA and YNFKEQ. Between the trimmed V and J ends, which lost 5 bases and 6 bases, there was a span of 16 bases. The sample was peripheral blood, taken from a patient treated with radiotherapy plus ipilimumab. V is TRBV4-2 and J is TRBJ1-2; weak D call: TRBD1 (6 bases). The sequence was obtained from a human donor with non-small cell lung cancer who had stable disease on radiotherapy plus ipilimumab. Here the CDR3 DNA reads TGTGCCAGCAGCTCCCCGCAGGAGGGGGATGGCTACACCTTC. Residues: CASSSPQEGDGYTF.